These 10 T cell receptor beta chains were sequenced from one sample in a study of cytomegalovirus exposure and HLA in healthy donors. The PCR contained 60 Vbeta and 13 Jbeta primers. This table comes from immunoSEQ multiplex PCR, and its TCRdb copy is limited to in-frame clones, with some not included. In the table there are over 200,000 clones, around 76% of which are singletons. What was sequenced was PBMCs. The receptors originated from a man aged 35 to 55 in good health and CMV-seropositive.

The V and J genes are TRBV9 and TRBJ1-1; 7 bases fit TRBD1. Germline CDR1 and CDR2: SGDLS and YYNGEE. The CDR3 is 12 residues long. V was clipped by 3 bases and J by 10 bases; unmatched bases: 6. CDR3 in amino acids: CASSGQGLGAFF. CDR3 nucleotide sequence: TGTGCCAGCAGCGGACAGGGACTCGGAGCTTTCTTT.

This rearrangement joins TRBV13 to TRBJ2-7; D remains ambiguous. This CDR3 has 14 amino acids. Trimming left V 3 bases short and J 2 bases short, with 11 bases between. Per the germline V gene, CDR1 is PRHDT and CDR2 is FYEKMQ (reference sequence). The CDR3 bases are TGTGCCAGCAGCTTCCTCGGAGAGGCCTACGAGCAGTACTTC. It yields the protein CASSFLGEAYEQYF.

The chain joins TRBV27 to TRBJ1-4; TRBD1 matches 9 bases. The germline gives CDR1 MNHEY, CDR2 SMNVEV (reference sequence). V trimming: 5 bases; J trimming: 7 bases; junction bases outside the gene matches: 5. The CDR3 consists of 14 residues. The CDR3 sequence: CASSLRTGVEKLFF. The CDR3 nucleotides read TGTGCCAGCAGTCTCCGGACAGGGGTTGAAAAACTGTTTTTT.

The J gene is TRBJ2-3, the V gene TRBV29-1, with TRBD1 matching 7 bases. The germline V gene encodes CDR1 SQVTM and CDR2 ANQGSEA. The J segment lost 6 bases and the V segment lost 3 bases, leaving 6 bases of the junction unmatched. The CDR3 spans 13 residues. The CDR3 region is CSVEIQGTDTQYF. Here the CDR3 DNA reads TGCAGCGTTGAGATACAGGGGACCGATACGCAGTATTTT.

V usage is TRBV18 and J usage is TRBJ2-7, with TRBD2 matching over 8 bases. The ends lost 0 bases at V and 2 bases at J; junction bases unmatched: 3. The length of the CDR3 is 15 residues. Germline lookup yields CDR1 KGHSH and CDR2 LQKENI. CDR3 DNA: TGTGCCAGCTCACCACCAGCGGGGGCGCCCTACGAGCAGTACTTC. Amino acid sequence: CASSPPAGAPYEQYF.

The chain has TRBV11-2 and TRBJ2-1, with a possible D match to TRBD2 (6 bases). The CDR3 length is 15 residues. Germline assignment: CDR1 SGHAT and CDR2 FQNNGV. Trimming stripped 2 bases from V and 4 bases from J, with 12 bases between. The CDR3 DNA reads TGTGCCAGCAGCTTAATCGGGAGTACGTACAATGAGCAGTTCTTC. Translation: CASSLIGSTYNEQFF.

This chain joins TRBV5-5 and TRBJ1-1; D perhaps matches TRBD1 (5 bases). This CDR3 spans 13 amino acids. Germline lookup yields CDR1 SGHKS and CDR2 YYEKEE (reference sequence). Trimming took off 4 bases at V and 4 bases at J, with 11 bases between the two ends. CDR3 coding DNA: TGTGCCAGCAGCCATAGTAGGGGCACTGAAGCTTTCTTT. Protein product: CASSHSRGTEAFF.

This clone occurred once. This rearrangement joins TRBV5-1 to TRBJ2-7; TRBD2 might be the D (5 bases). Between the trimmed V and J ends, which lost 0 bases and 4 bases, there was a span of 8 bases. The CDR3 loop spans 13 amino acids. Germline V gives CDR1 SGHRS, CDR2 YFSETQ. The CDR3 region is CASSLGGGYEQYF. The CDR3 DNA reads as TGCGCCAGCAGCTTGGGAGGAGGTTACGAGCAGTACTTC.

V and J are TRBV19 and TRBJ1-2; 8 bases map to TRBD1. CDR1 is LNHDA, CDR2 SQIVND, per germline (reference sequence). The CDR3 is made up of 16 amino acids. The ends lost 7 bases at V and 8 bases at J; junction bases unmatched: 18. The CDR3 sequence: CASTSDRDGPLGGYTF. CDR3 sequence (DNA): TGTGCCAGTACCTCGGACAGGGATGGCCCTTTAGGGGGCTACACCTTC.

This clone was seen at least ten times. The chain carries TRBV7-9 and TRBJ1-4; weak D call: TRBD1 (6 bases). The V end lost 1 base, the J end lost 10 bases, and 7 bases lay between the germline ends. CDR1 SEHNR and CDR2 FQNEAQ come from the germline V gene (reference sequence). This CDR3 is 12 amino acids long. CDR3 region: CASSLEQGKLFF. The CDR3, as DNA: TGTGCCAGCAGCTTAGAACAGGGAAAACTGTTTTTT.